Listed here are 10 T cell receptor beta chains from one sample, sequenced in a study of blood T cells in healthy people across ages. A second about 7 to 11 cycle PCR used barcoded and J-beta primers. A single record per CDR3 protein comes from TCRdb applying MiXCR to the 5' RACE reads. The sample yields under 1 million distinct CDR3 sequences, more than 40% seen once. Sequencing was done on a sample of blood. Receptors originate from a man between 60 and 75 years old in good health.

This clonotype was counted between two and nine times. This rearrangement joins TRBV7-2 to TRBJ2-7, with 13 bases matching TRBD2. The CDR3 is 14 amino acids. Germline-derived CDR1 and CDR2 are SGHTA and FQGNSA. The J segment lost 6 bases and the V segment lost 5 bases, leaving 4 bases of the junction unmatched. Written as DNA, the CDR3 is TGTGCCAGCAGCAACAGACTAGCGGGGGGCGAGCAGTACTTC. Translated, it gives CASSNRLAGGEQYF.

The chain couples TRBV6-6 to TRBJ1-1; 8 bases are a match to TRBD1. With 6 bases clipped from V and 5 bases from J, the junction kept 8 bases outside the gene matches. The V gene's germline CDR1 is MNHNY and CDR2 SVGAGI (reference sequence). The CDR3 sequence is 14 residues long. The CDR3 is CASRSGGGKTEAFF. CDR3 in DNA: TGTGCCAGCAGGTCAGGGGGCGGAAAAACTGAAGCTTTCTTT.

The gene calls are TRBV4-3 and TRBJ2-3, with 11 bases that match TRBD2. Germline lookup yields CDR1 LGHNA and CDR2 YSLEER. V shed 0 bases and J 2 bases; nucleotides not matched to a gene: 4. CDR3 length: 17 amino acids. CDR3: CASSQDGTSGYTDTQYF. The CDR3 bases are TGCGCCAGCAGCCAAGACGGGACTAGCGGTTACACAGATACGCAGTATTTT.

CDR3 region: CSVAPGTWPYNEQYF. The CDR3 nucleotides are TGCAGCGTCGCTCCCGGGACGTGGCCCTACAATGAGCAGTACTTC. The chain is built from TRBV29-1 and TRBJ2-1; D could derive from TRBD1 or TRBD2 (5 bases each). The J call may be in error: the DNA end matches TRBJ2-7 better. The CDR3 length is 15 residues. CDR1 is SQVTM and CDR2 is ANQGSEA in the germline V gene.

This clonotype was seen only a few times. The chain combines TRBV20-1 with TRBJ2-7, with no clear D. The CDR3 is 11 residues long. Between the trimmed V and J ends, which lost 6 bases and 3 bases, there was a span of 9 bases. Germline CDR1 DFQATT, CDR2 SNEGSKA (reference sequence). This CDR3 is CSAIEVYEQYF. CDR3 sequence (DNA): TGCAGTGCCATAGAGGTCTACGAGCAGTACTTC.

Only a few counts were recorded for this clonotype. This sequence joins TRBV7-2 and TRBJ2-7, with D possibly TRBD1 on 5 matching bases. Deletions cut 5 bases from V and 2 bases from J, with 13 bases between. Per the germline V gene, CDR1 is SGHTA and CDR2 is FQGNSA. There are 14 residues in the CDR3. CDR3 sequence reads: CASSEQVGTYEQYF. CDR3 nucleotides: TGTGCCAGCAGCGAACAGGTGGGGACCTACGAGCAGTACTTC.

The V call is TRBV29-1, the J call TRBJ1-4, with 9 bases identical to TRBD1. The CDR3 sequence is 14 residues long. Germline V gene sequence: CDR1 SQVTM, CDR2 ANQGSEA. Trimming at V came to 3 bases and at J to 5 bases, leaving 4 bases not matched to a gene. The CDR3: CSVDTGGTNEKLFF. DNA of the CDR3: TGCAGCGTTGATACAGGGGGCACGAATGAAAAACTGTTTTTT.

Turning to this clonotype: This may arise from a read error, as a much more abundant clone is one base away. This chain connects TRBV7-2 to TRBJ2-5; 12 nucleotides agree with TRBD2. V was clipped by 3 bases and J by 3 bases; unmatched bases: 11. Germline V gives CDR1 SGHTA, CDR2 FQGNSA. This CDR3 is 18 amino acids long. The CDR3 DNA reads TGTGCCAGCAGCTTGAACTTACTAGCGGGGGGCGGAAAAGAGACCCAGTACTTC. Its translation is CASSLNLLAGGGKETQYF.

A few counts support this clonotype. V gene TRBV5-5 combines with J gene TRBJ2-1; D ambiguous. Trimming shortened V by 2 bases and J by 9 bases, and 21 bases separated the two germline ends. The CDR3 runs 16 residues. Germline CDR1 is SGHKS and CDR2 is YYEKEE (reference sequence). The CDR3, as DNA: TGTGCCAGCAGCTTAACCGGGTTCGCGACCCACAGTGAGCAGTTCTTC. Amino acid sequence: CASSLTGFATHSEQFF.

The chain has TRBV9 and TRBJ2-5, with TRBD2 matching 7 bases. The CDR3 runs 15 residues. Germline V gene data show CDR1 as SGDLS and CDR2 as YYNGEE. Germline trimming cut 3 bases from V and 1 base from J; bases unmatched to any gene: 6. CDR3 loop: CASSAWGGLQETQYF. The CDR3 DNA is TGTGCCAGCAGCGCTTGGGGGGGTCTCCAAGAGACCCAGTACTTC.